This passage covers 20 T cell receptor beta chains from one sample sequenced in a study of patients and donors after allogeneic stem cell transplantation. MiXCR, run by TCRdb on the RT-PCR reads, gives a single entry per CDR3 protein. The sample contains about 40,000 distinct CDR3 sequences, more than 30% of which appear only once. Material for sequencing was blood, either unsorted or a sorted T cell fraction (not recorded which). All receptors derive from a human donor who was either an allogeneic HSCT recipient or a stem cell or donor lymphocyte infusion donor (not recorded which). It is not recorded whose cells these are; they may come from a transplant donor.

The chain combines TRBV4-3 with TRBJ1-2, with D possibly matching TRBD1 (5 bases). Germline V lookup: CDR1 LGHNA, CDR2 YSLEER. Trimming shortened V by 2 bases and J by 6 bases, and 13 bases separated the two germline ends. The CDR3 consists of 14 residues. The CDR3 nucleotides read TGCGCCAGCAGCCAATTTCAGGGCCTGAATGGCTACACCTTC. Translated: CASSQFQGLNGYTF.

J is TRBJ2-4 and V is TRBV12-3 or TRBV12-4; TRBD1 aligns across 7 bases. The CDR3 is 17 amino acids. Losses at the gene ends were 5 bases for V and 0 bases for J; bases not matched to a gene: 10. CDR3 bases: TGTGCCAGCAGTCCGAGGGACAGCCGCGGAGCCAAAAACATTCAGTACTTC. Amino acid sequence: CASSPRDSRGAKNIQYF.

In this sample, this clonotype turned up many times. The J gene is TRBJ1-2, the V gene TRBV20-1; 8 bases agree with TRBD1. CDR1 is DFQATT, CDR2 SNEGSKA, per germline (reference sequence). The junction had 2 bases not matched to a gene; V was cut back by 5 bases and J by 3 bases. The CDR3 extends over 12 amino acids. CDR3 in amino acids: CSAGQGDYGYTF. CDR3 in DNA: TGCAGTGCTGGACAGGGTGACTATGGCTACACCTTC.

The sample holds a few counts of this clonotype. This chain uses TRBV28 with TRBJ1-4; 7 bases line up with TRBD1. J gave up 3 bases and V 5 bases, and 3 bases lay outside the gene matches. Germline V gene data show CDR1 as MDHEN and CDR2 as SYDVKM. CDR3 length: 14 amino acids. CDR3 bases: TGTGCCAGCAGTCCAGGGGGAGCTAATGAAAAACTGTTTTTT. It specifies CASSPGGANEKLFF.

The chain has TRBV2 and TRBJ2-1; 8 nucleotides match TRBD2. After removal of 0 bases from V and 5 bases from J, the junction contained 9 bases not matched to a gene. This CDR3 region has 17 residues. Per germline, CDR1 SNHLY and CDR2 FYNNEI. The chain's CDR3 is CASSEAEREGHNNEQFF. The DNA of the CDR3 is TGTGCCAGCAGTGAAGCAGAACGGGAGGGCCACAACAATGAGCAGTTCTTC.

This clonotype has a count of ten or more. This rearrangement joins TRBV20-1 to TRBJ2-5; weak D call: TRBD1 (6 bases). Trimming took 3 bases from V and 4 from J, leaving 15 bases between them. CDR1 and CDR2 from the germline V gene are DFQATT and SNEGSKA (reference sequence). This CDR3 comprises 14 residues. As DNA, the CDR3 is TGCAGTGCTAGTCCCGGACAGTTCGGAGAGACCCAGTACTTC. Translation gives CSASPGQFGETQYF.

This clonotype has a count of ten or more. The chain recombines TRBV4-1 with TRBJ1-2, with D unclear. The CDR3 consists of 13 residues. Germline CDR1 and CDR2: MGHRA and YSYEKL. Trimming removed 0 bases from V and 4 bases from J, with 6 bases in between. CDR3 in DNA: TGCGCCAGCAGCCAAGATCGGCCCTATGGCTACACCTTC. Protein product: CASSQDRPYGYTF.

The sample holds many counts of this clonotype. The chain carries TRBV3-1 and TRBJ1-2; no clear D gene. Germline assignment: CDR1 LGHDT and CDR2 YNNKEL (reference sequence). Trimming removed 1 base at V and 4 bases at J, with 4 bases between. This CDR3 is built from 12 residues. The CDR3 sequence is CASSQAIYGYTF. CDR3 in DNA: TGTGCCAGCAGCCAAGCGATCTATGGCTACACCTTC.

There are a few counts of this clonotype. J is TRBJ2-1 and V is TRBV11-2; no clear D gene. Germline CDR1 SGHAT, CDR2 FQNNGV. With 5 bases removed from V and 6 bases from J, the gap between germline ends came to 17 bases. This CDR3 contains 15 residues. The CDR3 is CASSPSGLGVNEQFF. The CDR3 DNA is TGTGCCAGCAGCCCGTCCGGCCTCGGTGTCAATGAGCAGTTCTTC.

The genes are TRBV20-1 and TRBJ2-7, with 7 bases matching TRBD2. With V trimmed by 5 bases and J by 5 bases, 9 bases remained unmatched. Germline V gene sequence: CDR1 DFQATT, CDR2 SNEGSKA (reference sequence). This CDR3 has 13 residues. The CDR3 DNA sequence: TGCAGTGCTTCTCGGGGGGTCGGCAACGAGCAGTACTTC. The encoded protein is CSASRGVGNEQYF.

The CDR3 DNA reads as TGTGCCAGCAGCCAAGCTGGCAGGGTCACTGAAGCTTTCTTT. Amino acids: CASSQAGRVTEAFF. V gene TRBV3-1 combines with J gene TRBJ1-1; TRBD1 might be the D (5 bases). Germline loops: CDR1 LGHDT, CDR2 YNNKEL (reference sequence). The CDR3 totals 14 residues. V was clipped by 1 base and J by 4 bases, with 10 bases between them.

This clonotype was counted a few times. This sequence joins TRBV20-1 and TRBJ1-3; the D is unclear. Germline V gives CDR1 DFQATT, CDR2 SNEGSKA (reference sequence). V was shortened by 3 bases and J by 0 bases, with 6 bases between the two germline ends. This CDR3 region has 13 residues. As DNA, the CDR3 is TGCAGTGCTAGCTCCAACTCTGGAAACACCATATATTTT. The encoded protein is CSASSNSGNTIYF.

The gene calls are TRBV10-3 and TRBJ2-1; TRBD1 matches at 7 bases. V dropped 6 bases and J dropped 8; count of bases not matched to a gene: 13. Germline-derived CDR1 and CDR2 are ENHRY and SYGVKD. CDR3 length equals 15 residues. CDR3 nucleotides: TGTGCCATCAGCCCAACTACCACCACAGGGGATGAGCAGTTCTTC. Amino acid sequence: CAISPTTTTGDEQFF.

The table lists this clonotype with a few counts. The chain has TRBV29-1 and TRBJ1-1; D gene ambiguous. The CDR3 consists of 15 residues. From germline, CDR1 is SQVTM and CDR2 ANQGSEA. The germline V and J ends were trimmed by 6 bases and 0 bases, with 17 bases remaining between them. The CDR3 DNA is TGCAGCGTCGGCGGGCAGAGTTCGATGAACACTGAAGCTTTCTTT. Amino acid sequence: CSVGGQSSMNTEAFF.

This clonotype was observed a few times. The CDR3 loop is CASSPKRGSGANVLTF. As DNA, the CDR3 is TGTGCCAGCAGTCCAAAACGCGGCTCTGGGGCCAACGTCCTGACTTTC. The chain employs TRBV6-5 and TRBJ2-6; D ambiguous. CDR1 MNHEY and CDR2 SVGAGI come from the germline V gene. V was pared by 5 bases and J by 0 bases, with 11 bases between. The CDR3 sequence is 16 residues long.

This clonotype has only a few counts. This chain uses TRBV7-6 with TRBJ2-1; TRBD2 matches at 10 bases. The V and J ends lost 5 bases and 0 bases, in that order; junction bases with no gene match: 7. Germline CDR1 SGHVS, CDR2 FNYEAQ. CDR3 length equals 17 residues. The CDR3 spells CASSPPPSGSSYNEQFF. In DNA, the CDR3 is TGTGCCAGCAGCCCACCTCCTAGCGGGAGCTCCTACAATGAGCAGTTCTTC.

This clonotype qualifies as large. This chain uses TRBV20-1 with TRBJ1-1, with 7 bases lining up with TRBD1. CDR1 and CDR2 (germline): DFQATT, SNEGSKA (reference sequence). The CDR3 is 16 residues long. The junction had 8 bases not matched to a gene; V was cut back by 0 bases and J by 1 base. CDR3: CSARDITGVGNTEAFF. Here the CDR3 DNA reads TGCAGTGCTAGAGATATTACAGGGGTGGGGAACACTGAAGCTTTCTTT.

The table lists this clonotype with a few counts. The chain recombines TRBV4-3 with TRBJ2-1; D not certain. The CDR3 is made up of 13 amino acids. Germline CDR1 LGHNA, CDR2 YSLEER. V gave up 3 bases and J gave up 5 bases, with 8 bases separating them. The DNA for the CDR3 is TGCGCCAGCAGCCATGTTGGGGACAATGAGCAGTTCTTC. It yields the protein CASSHVGDNEQFF.

The CDR3 coding sequence is TGTGCCAGCAAAGGTCTGGGCTACGAGCAGTACTTC. Amino acids: CASKGLGYEQYF. The rearrangement joins TRBV6-5 to TRBJ2-7; no clear D gene. Germline values: CDR1 MNHEY, CDR2 SVGAGI. The CDR3 is 12 amino acids. V lost 7 bases to trimming and J lost 3 bases, with 10 bases between them.

This clonotype was observed many times. The J gene is TRBJ1-2, the V gene TRBV10-3, with 7 bases identical to TRBD1. V gave up 7 bases and J gave up 4 bases; unmatched junction bases: 6. Germline loops: CDR1 ENHRY, CDR2 SYGVKD. This CDR3 spans 13 amino acids. The DNA for the CDR3 is TGTGCCATCACCCTGGGACAGTTCTATGGCTACACCTTC. It specifies CAITLGQFYGYTF.